This T cell receptor beta chain originates from a study of response to subunit inactivated influenza vaccine. Study findings and constraints: The authors suggested that few new T cells are recruited per seasonal influenza vaccination.

Turning to this clonotype: No antigen is known for it.

After removal of 6 bases from V and 8 bases from J, the junction contained 13 bases not matched to a gene. The CDR3 extends over 15 amino acids. TCRdb independently ran MiXCR on the RT-PCR reads; one entry per CDR3 protein. The sample contains approximately 500,000 distinct CDR3 sequences, around 13% of which appear only once. The rearrangement uses TRBV12-3 or TRBV12-4 and TRBJ1-2; 9 positions match TRBD1. The sequences come from PBMCs from blood, collected roughly 6 weeks after vaccination. The receptor was derived from a man over 45 who received an inactivated influenza vaccine. CDR3 in DNA: TGTGCCAGCAGGAAGGTGGGGACAGGGCTGGTCGGCTACACCTTC. This translates into CASRKVGTGLVGYTF.